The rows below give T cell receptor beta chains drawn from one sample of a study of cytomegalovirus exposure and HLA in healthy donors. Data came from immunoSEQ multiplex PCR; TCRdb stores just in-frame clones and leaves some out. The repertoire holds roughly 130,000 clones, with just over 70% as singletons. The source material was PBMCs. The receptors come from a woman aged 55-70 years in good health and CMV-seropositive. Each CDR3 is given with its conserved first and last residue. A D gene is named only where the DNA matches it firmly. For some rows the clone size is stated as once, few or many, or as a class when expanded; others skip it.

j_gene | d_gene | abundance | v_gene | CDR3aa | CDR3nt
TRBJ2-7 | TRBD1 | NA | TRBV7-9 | CASSSPDRDYEQYF | TGTGCCAGCAGCTCCCCGGACAGGGACTACGAGCAGTACTTC
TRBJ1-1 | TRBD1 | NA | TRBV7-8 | CASNDRVWSFF | TGTGCCAGCAACGACAGGGTTTGGTCTTTCTTT
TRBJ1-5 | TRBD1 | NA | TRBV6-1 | CASSVNRGQGPQHF | TGTGCCAGCAGTGTAAACAGGGGGCAGGGGCCCCAGCATTTT
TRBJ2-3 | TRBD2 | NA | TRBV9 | CASSVERGGLSTDTQYF | TGTGCCAGCAGCGTAGAGCGGGGGGGCCTCTCTACAGATACGCAGTATTTT
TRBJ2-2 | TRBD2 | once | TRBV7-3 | CASSPGLSGGAATGELFF | TGTGCCAGCAGCCCGGGGTTGAGCGGGGGGGCCGCCACCGGGGAGCTGTTTTTT
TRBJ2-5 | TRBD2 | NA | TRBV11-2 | CASSTGLAGPQETQYF | TGTGCCAGCAGCACAGGACTAGCGGGGCCCCAAGAGACCCAGTACTTC
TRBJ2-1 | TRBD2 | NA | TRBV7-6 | CASSAGLAGAEQFF | TGTGCCAGCAGCGCGGGACTAGCGGGGGCCGAGCAGTTCTTC
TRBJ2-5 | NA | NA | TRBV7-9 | CASSLAGGQETQYF | TGTGCCAGCAGCTTAGCGGGGGGCCAAGAGACCCAGTACTTC
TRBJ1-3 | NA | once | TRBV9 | CASSEVSSGNTIYF | TGTGCCAGCAGCGAAGTTAGTTCTGGAAACACCATATATTTT
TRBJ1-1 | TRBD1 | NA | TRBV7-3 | CASSLMGQGKEAFF | TGTGCCAGCAGCTTAATGGGACAGGGGAAGGAAGCTTTCTTT
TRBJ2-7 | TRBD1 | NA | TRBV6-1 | CASSELRQGREQYF | TGTGCCAGCAGTGAACTGAGACAGGGAAGGGAGCAGTACTTC
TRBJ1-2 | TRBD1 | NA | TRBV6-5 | CASSYGDRGHYGYTF | TGTGCCAGCAGTTACGGGGACAGAGGGCACTATGGCTACACCTTC
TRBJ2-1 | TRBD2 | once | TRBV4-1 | CASSQMWTSGGAPVEQFF | TGCGCCAGCAGCCAAATGTGGACTAGCGGGGGGGCTCCGGTTGAGCAGTTCTTC
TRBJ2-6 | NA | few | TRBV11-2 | CASGGFSGANVLTF | TGTGCCAGCGGCGGGTTCTCTGGGGCCAACGTCCTGACTTTC
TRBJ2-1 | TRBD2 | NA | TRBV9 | CASSASGGLRDEQFF | TGTGCCAGCAGCGCTAGCGGGGGTCTCAGAGATGAGCAGTTCTTC
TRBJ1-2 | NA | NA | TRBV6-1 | CASSELGAVGGYTF | TGTGCCAGCAGTGAATTGGGGGCGGTCGGAGGCTACACCTTC
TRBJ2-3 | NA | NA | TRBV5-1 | CASSLDYTDTQYF | TGCGCCAGCAGCCTAGACTACACAGATACGCAGTATTTT
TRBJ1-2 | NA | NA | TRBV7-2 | CASSSDILHGYTF | TGTGCCAGCAGCTCGGACATCCTCCATGGCTACACCTTC
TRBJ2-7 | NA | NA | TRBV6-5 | CASRPGGLKSYEQYF | TGTGCCAGCAGGCCCGGGGGGCTCAAATCCTACGAGCAGTACTTC
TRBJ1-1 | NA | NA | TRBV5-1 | CASSISAGMNTEAFF | TGCGCCAGCAGCATATCGGCGGGAATGAACACTGAAGCTTTCTTT
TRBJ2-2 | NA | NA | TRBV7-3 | CASSLGQNTGELFF | TGTGCCAGCAGCTTAGGACAGAACACCGGGGAGCTGTTTTTT
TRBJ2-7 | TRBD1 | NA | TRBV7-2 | CASSSDRASMNEQYF | TGTGCCAGCAGCAGTGACAGGGCGTCAATGAACGAGCAGTACTTC
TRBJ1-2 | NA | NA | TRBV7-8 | CASSLTRRGGSNGYTF | TGTGCCAGCAGCTTAACCCGACGAGGAGGGTCTAATGGCTACACCTTC
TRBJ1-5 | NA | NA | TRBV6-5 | CASRLTGGGQPQHF | TGTGCCAGCAGACTCACAGGTGGTGGTCAGCCCCAGCATTTT
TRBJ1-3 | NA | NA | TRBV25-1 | CASSEFIPGNTIYF | TGTGCCAGCAGTGAATTCATTCCCGGAAACACCATATATTTT
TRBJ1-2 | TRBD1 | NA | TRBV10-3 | CAISAGTGGTNSYGYTF | TGTGCCATCAGCGCTGGGACAGGGGGCACTAATTCTTATGGCTACACCTTC
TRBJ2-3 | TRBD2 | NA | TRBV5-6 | CASQSGGTTDTQYF | TGTGCCAGTCAGAGCGGGGGCACCACAGATACGCAGTATTTT
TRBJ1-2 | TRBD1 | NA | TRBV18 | CASSPGQAARDYTF | TGTGCCAGCTCACCGGGACAGGCCGCACGGGACTACACCTTC
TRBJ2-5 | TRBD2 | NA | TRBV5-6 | CASSFGLAGGHKGETQYF | TGTGCCAGCAGCTTCGGCCTAGCGGGGGGGCATAAGGGAGAGACCCAGTACTTC
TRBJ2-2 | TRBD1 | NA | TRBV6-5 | CASRTGENAGELFF | TGTGCCAGCAGGACAGGGGAGAATGCCGGGGAGCTGTTTTTT
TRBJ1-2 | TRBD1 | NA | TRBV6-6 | CASRNRGRKGGYTF | TGTGCCAGCAGGAACAGGGGGCGGAAAGGTGGCTACACCTTC
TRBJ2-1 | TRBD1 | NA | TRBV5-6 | CASSTAGTGHYNEQFF | TGTGCCAGCAGCACCGCCGGGACAGGGCACTACAATGAGCAGTTCTTC
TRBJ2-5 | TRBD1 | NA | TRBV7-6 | CASSLGSGTEYQETQYF | TGTGCCAGCAGCTTAGGCTCCGGGACAGAGTACCAAGAGACCCAGTACTTC
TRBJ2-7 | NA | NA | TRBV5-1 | CASSRDTYEQYF | TGCGCCAGCAGCCGGGATACCTACGAGCAGTACTTC
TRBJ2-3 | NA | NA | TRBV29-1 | CSVDQGGDTQYF | TGCAGCGTTGACCAGGGGGGAGATACGCAGTATTTT
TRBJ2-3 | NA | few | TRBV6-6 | CASTVGGYTDTQYF | TGTGCCAGCACCGTTGGGGGGTACACAGATACGCAGTATTTT
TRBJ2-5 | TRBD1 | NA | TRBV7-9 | CSSSALTGTGKETQYF | TGTTCCAGCAGCGCCTTGACCGGGACAGGGAAAGAGACCCAGTACTTC
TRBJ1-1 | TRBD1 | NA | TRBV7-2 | CASSLPGQGNTEAFF | TGTGCCAGCAGCTTACCGGGACAGGGGAACACTGAAGCTTTCTTT
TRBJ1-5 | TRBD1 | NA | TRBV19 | CASSIVLGGGQPQHF | TGTGCCAGTAGTATAGTGCTAGGGGGCGGTCAGCCCCAGCATTTT
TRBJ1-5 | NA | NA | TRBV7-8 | CASSETRLNGNQPQHF | TGTGCCAGCAGCGAGACACGACTAAACGGCAATCAGCCCCAGCATTTT
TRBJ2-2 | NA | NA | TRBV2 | CASSVQGSNTGELFF | TGTGCCAGCAGCGTACAGGGTTCGAACACCGGGGAGCTGTTTTTT
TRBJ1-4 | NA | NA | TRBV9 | CASSAEGGNEKLFF | TGTGCCAGCAGCGCGGAGGGCGGGAATGAAAAACTGTTTTTT